This T cell receptor (beta chain) was documented in a study of blood T cells in healthy people across ages. Turning to the study itself: Through template switching, about one barcoded beta molecule was captured per two T cells, as measured in model experiments. Study-wide points: Unsorted PBMC material precluded a definitive naive versus antigen-experienced comparison.

Through a sample-barcoded 5' primer and a J-beta primer mix, a second PCR was run for roughly 6 to 12 cycles. TCRdb called the 5' RACE reads again in MiXCR, with one record for every CDR3 protein. The table includes hundreds of thousands of distinct CDR3 sequences, roughly 49% detected once. As for this clonotype: Its matching antigen is unknown.

The CDR3 contains 15 residues. The germline V gene has CDR1 MDHEN and CDR2 SYDVKM. V trimming: 5 bases; J trimming: 3 bases; junction bases outside the gene matches: 7. Sequenced material: blood. This chain connects TRBV28 to TRBJ2-7; 10 bases agree with TRBD2. The sequence was collected from a woman in her sixties in good health. CDR3: CASSTSSGSLYEQYF. CDR3 sequence (DNA): TGTGCCAGCAGTACCTCTAGCGGGAGTCTCTACGAGCAGTACTTC.